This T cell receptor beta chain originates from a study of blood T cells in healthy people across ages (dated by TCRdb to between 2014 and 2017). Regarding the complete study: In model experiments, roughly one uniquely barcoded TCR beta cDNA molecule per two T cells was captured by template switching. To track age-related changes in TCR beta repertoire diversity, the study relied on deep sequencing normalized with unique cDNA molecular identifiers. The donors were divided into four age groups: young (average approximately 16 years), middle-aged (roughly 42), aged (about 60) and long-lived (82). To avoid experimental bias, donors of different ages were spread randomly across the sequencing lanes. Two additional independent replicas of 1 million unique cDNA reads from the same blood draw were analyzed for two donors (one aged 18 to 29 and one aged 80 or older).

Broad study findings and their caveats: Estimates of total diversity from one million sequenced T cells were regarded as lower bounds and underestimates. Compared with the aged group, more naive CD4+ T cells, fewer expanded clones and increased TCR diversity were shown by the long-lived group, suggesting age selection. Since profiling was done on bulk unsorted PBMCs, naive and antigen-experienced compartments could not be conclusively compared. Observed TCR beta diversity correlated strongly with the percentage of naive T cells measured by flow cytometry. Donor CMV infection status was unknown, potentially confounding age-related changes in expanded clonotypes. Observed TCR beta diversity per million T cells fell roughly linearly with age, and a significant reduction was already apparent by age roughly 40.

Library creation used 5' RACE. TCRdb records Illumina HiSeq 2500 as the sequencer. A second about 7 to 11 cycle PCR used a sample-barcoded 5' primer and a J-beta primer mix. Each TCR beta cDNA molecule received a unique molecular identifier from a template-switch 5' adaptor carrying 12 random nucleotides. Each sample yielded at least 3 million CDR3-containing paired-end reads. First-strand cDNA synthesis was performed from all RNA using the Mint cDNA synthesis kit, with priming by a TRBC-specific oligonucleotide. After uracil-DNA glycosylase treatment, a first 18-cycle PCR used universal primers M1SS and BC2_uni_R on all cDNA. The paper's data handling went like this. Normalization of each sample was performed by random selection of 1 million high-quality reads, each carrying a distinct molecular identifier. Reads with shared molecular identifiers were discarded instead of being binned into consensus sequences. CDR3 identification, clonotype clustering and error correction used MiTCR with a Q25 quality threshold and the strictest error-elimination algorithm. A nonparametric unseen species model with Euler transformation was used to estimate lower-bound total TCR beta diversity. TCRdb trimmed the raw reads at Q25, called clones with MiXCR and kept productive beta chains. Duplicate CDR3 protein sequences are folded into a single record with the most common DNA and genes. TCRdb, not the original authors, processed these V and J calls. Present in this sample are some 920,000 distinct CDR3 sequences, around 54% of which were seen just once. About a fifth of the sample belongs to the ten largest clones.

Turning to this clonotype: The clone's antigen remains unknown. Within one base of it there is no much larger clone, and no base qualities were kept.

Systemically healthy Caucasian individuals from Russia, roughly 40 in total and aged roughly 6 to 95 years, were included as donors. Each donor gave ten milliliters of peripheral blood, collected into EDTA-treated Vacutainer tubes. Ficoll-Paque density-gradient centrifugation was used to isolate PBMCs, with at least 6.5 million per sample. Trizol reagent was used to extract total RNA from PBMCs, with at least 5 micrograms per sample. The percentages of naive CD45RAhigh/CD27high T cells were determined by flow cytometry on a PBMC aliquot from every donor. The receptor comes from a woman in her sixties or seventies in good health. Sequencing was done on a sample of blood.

CDR3 protein: CASRGAGGNEQFF. The DNA reads TGTGCCAGCCGAGGAGCGGGAGGGAATGAGCAGTTCTTC. The chain was built from TRBV7-2 and TRBJ2-1, with 10 middle bases fitting TRBD2. Trimming takes 8 bases off V and 7 bases off J; junction bases not matched to a gene: 5. CDR1 and CDR2, looked up from the germline V gene, are SGHTA and FQGNSA. From the cysteine through the phenylalanine, the CDR3 covers 13 amino acids. The sequence is cut down to CDR3 DNA, 39 bases in frame from base 1.